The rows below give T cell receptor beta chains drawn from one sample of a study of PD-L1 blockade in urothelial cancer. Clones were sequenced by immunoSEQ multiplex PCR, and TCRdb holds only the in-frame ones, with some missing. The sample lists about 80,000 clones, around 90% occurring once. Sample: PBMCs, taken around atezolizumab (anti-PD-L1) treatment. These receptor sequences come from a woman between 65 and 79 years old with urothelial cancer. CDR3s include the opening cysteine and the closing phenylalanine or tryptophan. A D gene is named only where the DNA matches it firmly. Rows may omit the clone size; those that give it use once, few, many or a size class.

CDR3 DNA: TGTGCCAGCAGCTTCCGGACAGGGGGCAGCTCTCGGACCAATGAGCAGTTCTTC
CDR3 protein: CASSFRTGGSSRTNEQFF
clone size: NA
J gene: TRBJ2-1
D gene: TRBD1
V gene: TRBV7-6

CDR3 DNA: TGTGCCAGCGCTTACCGGGAAGCGGGGGGGCCCTACGAGCAGTACTTC
CDR3 protein: CASAYREAGGPYEQYF
clone size: NA
J gene: TRBJ2-7
D gene: TRBD2
V gene: TRBV5-4

CDR3 DNA: TGTGCCAGCAGTTCTTACAGGGGGCTTGGCTACACCTTC
CDR3 protein: CASSSYRGLGYTF
clone size: NA
J gene: TRBJ1-2
D gene: TRBD1
V gene: TRBV28

CDR3 DNA: TGTGCCAGCAGAAACGGACAGGGTCTCGGTCAGCCCCAGCATTTT
CDR3 protein: CASRNGQGLGQPQHF
clone size: NA
J gene: TRBJ1-5
D gene: TRBD1
V gene: TRBV6-1

CDR3 DNA: TGTGCCAGCAGTCCGACAGGGGAGCTCTACGAGCAGTACTTC
CDR3 protein: CASSPTGELYEQYF
clone size: NA
J gene: TRBJ2-7
D gene: TRBD1
V gene: TRBV27

CDR3 DNA: TGTGCCAGCAGCTTAGGAGTCGGTAGCACAGATACGCAGTATTTT
CDR3 protein: CASSLGVGSTDTQYF
clone size: NA
J gene: TRBJ2-3
D gene: NA
V gene: TRBV7-9

CDR3 DNA: TGTGCCAGCAGTTTAGGGGGACAGATCGCTGGAAACACCATATATTTT
CDR3 protein: CASSLGGQIAGNTIYF
clone size: NA
J gene: TRBJ1-3
D gene: TRBD1
V gene: TRBV27

CDR3 DNA: TGCAGCGTTTCAACTAGAGCGGGAGGGCCCAGCACCGGGGAGCTGTTTTTT
CDR3 protein: CSVSTRAGGPSTGELFF
clone size: NA
J gene: TRBJ2-2
D gene: TRBD2
V gene: TRBV29-1

CDR3 DNA: TGCGCCAGCAGCTTGGAGGGGCCCTCTAGCTCCTACAATGAGCAGTTCTTC
CDR3 protein: CASSLEGPSSSYNEQFF
clone size: NA
J gene: TRBJ2-1
D gene: NA
V gene: TRBV5-1

CDR3 DNA: TGTGCCAGCAGTCTGGACCAGTCACTAGGGGAGCAGTTCTTC
CDR3 protein: CASSLDQSLGEQFF
clone size: NA
J gene: TRBJ2-1
D gene: NA
V gene: TRBV2

CDR3 DNA: TGTGCCAGCAGCTTAGGGTCCCCAGGGACCCAGTACTTC
CDR3 protein: CASSLGSPGTQYF
clone size: NA
J gene: TRBJ2-5
D gene: NA
V gene: TRBV7-2

CDR3 DNA: TGTGCCAGCAGCCCTTTAGGAGCGGTCCAAGAGACCCAGTACTTC
CDR3 protein: CASSPLGAVQETQYF
clone size: NA
J gene: TRBJ2-5
D gene: NA
V gene: TRBV6-1

CDR3 DNA: TGTGCCAGCAGCTTGGTCGCAGAAGATACGCAGTATTTT
CDR3 protein: CASSLVAEDTQYF
clone size: NA
J gene: TRBJ2-3
D gene: NA
V gene: TRBV11-3

CDR3 DNA: TGTGCCAGCAGCTTGCAGGGCGACTCTGGAAACACCATATATTTT
CDR3 protein: CASSLQGDSGNTIYF
clone size: NA
J gene: TRBJ1-3
D gene: NA
V gene: TRBV5-5

CDR3 DNA: TGTGCCAGCAGCGTCGGACTAGCGGGGAGCTCCTACAATGAGCAGTTCTTC
CDR3 protein: CASSVGLAGSSYNEQFF
clone size: NA
J gene: TRBJ2-1
D gene: TRBD2
V gene: TRBV9

CDR3 DNA: TGTGCCAGCAACTCCCCTGGTCCGGGGGAGCTGTTTTTT
CDR3 protein: CASNSPGPGELFF
clone size: NA
J gene: TRBJ2-2
D gene: NA
V gene: TRBV28

CDR3 DNA: TGTGCCATCAGCCCAGCGGGAGATCAGGGGGAGACCCAGTACTTC
CDR3 protein: CAISPAGDQGETQYF
clone size: NA
J gene: TRBJ2-5
D gene: TRBD2
V gene: TRBV10-3

CDR3 DNA: TGTGCCAGTAGTATCCGAGACAGGGGTTTCCAGCCCCAGCATTTT
CDR3 protein: CASSIRDRGFQPQHF
clone size: NA
J gene: TRBJ1-5
D gene: TRBD1
V gene: TRBV19

CDR3 DNA: TGTGCCAGCAGCTTGGCGACAGGCGGAGGCAAAAACATTCAGTACTTC
CDR3 protein: CASSLATGGGKNIQYF
clone size: NA
J gene: TRBJ2-4
D gene: NA
V gene: TRBV5-4

CDR3 DNA: TGTGCCAGCAGTTCGGTCCAGGGCCTAATAGAGACCCAGTACTTC
CDR3 protein: CASSSVQGLIETQYF
clone size: NA
J gene: TRBJ2-5
D gene: NA
V gene: TRBV7-8

CDR3 DNA: TGCGCCAGCAGACCGCACGGCAGGGAGGTCCACACCATATATTTT
CDR3 protein: CASRPHGREVHTIYF
clone size: once
J gene: TRBJ1-3
D gene: NA
V gene: TRBV10-2

CDR3 DNA: TGTGCCAGCAGTGAGGGACAGCAGAATCAGCCCCAGCATTTT
CDR3 protein: CASSEGQQNQPQHF
clone size: NA
J gene: TRBJ1-5
D gene: TRBD1
V gene: TRBV6-1

CDR3 DNA: TGCGCCAGCAGCTTCTTTGAGGATAACACTGAAGCTTTCTTT
CDR3 protein: CASSFFEDNTEAFF
clone size: NA
J gene: TRBJ1-1
D gene: NA
V gene: TRBV5-1

CDR3 DNA: TGTGCCAGCAGCCCGGGACAGGGGAACTATGGCTACACCTTC
CDR3 protein: CASSPGQGNYGYTF
clone size: NA
J gene: TRBJ1-2
D gene: TRBD1
V gene: TRBV7-9

CDR3 DNA: TGTGCCAGCTCACCACCGGGACAAAACCTACGTGGCTACACCTTC
CDR3 protein: CASSPPGQNLRGYTF
clone size: NA
J gene: TRBJ1-2
D gene: NA
V gene: TRBV18

CDR3 DNA: TGTGCCAGCAGGCCGTTTGGGGGCAGCGCCGGGGAGCTGTTTTTT
CDR3 protein: CASRPFGGSAGELFF
clone size: NA
J gene: TRBJ2-2
D gene: NA
V gene: TRBV6-1

CDR3 DNA: TGCGCCAGCAGGCTACCGGGACTAGCGGAAGAGACCCAGTACTTC
CDR3 protein: CASRLPGLAEETQYF
clone size: once
J gene: TRBJ2-5
D gene: TRBD2
V gene: TRBV10-2

CDR3 DNA: TGTGCCAGTAGTTCCTTTAGCGGGGGCGAAAACATTCAGTACTTC
CDR3 protein: CASSSFSGGENIQYF
clone size: few
J gene: TRBJ2-4
D gene: TRBD2
V gene: TRBV19

CDR3 DNA: TGTGCCAGCAGTTTAGCTTCTGGGGCCAACGTCCTGACTTTC
CDR3 protein: CASSLASGANVLTF
clone size: NA
J gene: TRBJ2-6
D gene: NA
V gene: TRBV9

CDR3 DNA: TGCAGCGTAGGACAGGGCAATGAGCAGTTCTTC
CDR3 protein: CSVGQGNEQFF
clone size: NA
J gene: TRBJ2-1
D gene: TRBD1
V gene: TRBV29-1

CDR3 DNA: TGTGCCACCAAACAGGGAAATTGGGGCTACACCTTC
CDR3 protein: CATKQGNWGYTF
clone size: NA
J gene: TRBJ1-2
D gene: NA
V gene: TRBV15

CDR3 DNA: TGCAGCGTTAGTAGCGGGACAGGGGGCTCTGGGGCCAACGTCCTGACTTTC
CDR3 protein: CSVSSGTGGSGANVLTF
clone size: NA
J gene: TRBJ2-6
D gene: TRBD1
V gene: TRBV29-1

CDR3 DNA: TGTGCCAGCAGCTCGGGAGGGAATCAGCCCCAGCATTTT
CDR3 protein: CASSSGGNQPQHF
clone size: NA
J gene: TRBJ1-5
D gene: NA
V gene: TRBV7-6

CDR3 DNA: TGTGCCAGCAGTCCGTCACCCACCTATTATGGCTACACCTTC
CDR3 protein: CASSPSPTYYGYTF
clone size: NA
J gene: TRBJ1-2
D gene: NA
V gene: TRBV27

CDR3 DNA: TGTGCCAGCAGCCCCGGGCAGGGGAGGGGAAGAGGTGAAGCTTTCTTT
CDR3 protein: CASSPGQGRGRGEAFF
clone size: once
J gene: TRBJ1-1
D gene: NA
V gene: TRBV7-8

CDR3 DNA: TGTGCCAGCAGTTACTCGGCGACTAGCGGGCTAGAGACCCAGTACTTC
CDR3 protein: CASSYSATSGLETQYF
clone size: once
J gene: TRBJ2-5
D gene: TRBD2
V gene: TRBV6-5

CDR3 DNA: TGTGCCACCAGCAGATTGGACGCGGGAGCCAAATACAATGAGCAGTTCTTC
CDR3 protein: CATSRLDAGAKYNEQFF
clone size: NA
J gene: TRBJ2-1
D gene: TRBD2
V gene: TRBV15

CDR3 DNA: TGTGCCAGCAGTGAGGACAGGACGACGAAGACCCAGTACTTC
CDR3 protein: CASSEDRTTKTQYF
clone size: NA
J gene: TRBJ2-5
D gene: TRBD1
V gene: TRBV2

CDR3 DNA: TGTGCCAGCAGCTCGAATCGAGGGACTTCCAGTCCCGGGGAGCTGTTTTTT
CDR3 protein: CASSSNRGTSSPGELFF
clone size: NA
J gene: TRBJ2-2
D gene: NA
V gene: TRBV7-3

CDR3 DNA: TGTGCCAGCAGTTTTTCGACAGGGGGAAACTATGGCTACACCTTC
CDR3 protein: CASSFSTGGNYGYTF
clone size: NA
J gene: TRBJ1-2
D gene: TRBD1
V gene: TRBV27